This TCR beta chain was recorded in a study of tumor-infiltrating lymphocytes in primary liver carcinoma. The CDR3 spans 12 residues. Germline CDR1 reads LGHNA; CDR2 reads YNFKEQ. The source of the blood RNA was unsorted whole blood, and germline DNA was extracted as well. The patients carried chronic HBV infection and had received no treatment. The researchers produced TCR beta cDNA from 450 to 600 ng total RNA with a constant-region primer. Each TCR beta library was derived from three nested multiplex PCR rounds that employed slightly modified ARM-PCR. The first two PCR rounds, around 10 cycles each, used TRBV1-TRBV30 forward primers and a C-beta reverse primer. TCRdb reprocessed the multiplex PCR reads via MiXCR and lists one record per CDR3 protein. The sample has 250,000 to 400,000 distinct CDR3 sequences, roughly 60% seen once; the top ten hold approximately 9%. Notes on the study in general: Since the samples were bulk and unsorted, the CD4+ and CD8+ repertoires were not compared.

About this clonotype itself: The antigen remains undetermined. An end of the junction does not agree with germline; a read error may underlie this.

The source material was peripheral blood. The TCR was taken from a middle-aged man with primary liver carcinoma and hepatitis B virus infection. The chain joins TRBV4-2 to TRBJ2-7; D uncertain. The CDR3 nucleotides are TGTGACAGCAGCAAGCTCTCCTACGAGCAGTACTTC. Translation gives CDSSKLSYEQYF.